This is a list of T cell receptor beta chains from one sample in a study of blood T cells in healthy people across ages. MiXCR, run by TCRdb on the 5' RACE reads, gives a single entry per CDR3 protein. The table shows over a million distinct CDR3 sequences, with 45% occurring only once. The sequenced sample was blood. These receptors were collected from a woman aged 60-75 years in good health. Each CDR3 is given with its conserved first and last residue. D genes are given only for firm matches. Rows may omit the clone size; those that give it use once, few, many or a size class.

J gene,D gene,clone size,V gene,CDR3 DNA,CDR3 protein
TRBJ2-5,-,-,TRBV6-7,TGTGCCAGCTCCGGGGAATCAGGCGGAGAGACCCAGTACTTC,CASSGESGGETQYF
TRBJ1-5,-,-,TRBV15,TGTGCCACCAGCGGATCACAGGGATTGGGCCAGCCCCAGCATTTT,CATSGSQGLGQPQHF
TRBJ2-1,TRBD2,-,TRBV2,TGTGCCAGCGGTGGGGGGACTAGCGGGGACTACAATGAGCAGTTCTTC,CASGGGTSGDYNEQFF
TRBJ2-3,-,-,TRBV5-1,TGCGCCAGCAGCTCGGCCGGGGCCCGCACAGATACGCAGTATTTT,CASSSAGARTDTQYF
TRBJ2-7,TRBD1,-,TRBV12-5,TGTGCTAGTGGCCCCCTGGGACAGGGTGAGCAGTACTTC,CASGPLGQGEQYF
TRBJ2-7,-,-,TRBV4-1,TGCGCCAGCAGCCCCGCTGGGACCGACTACGAGCAGTACTTC,CASSPAGTDYEQYF
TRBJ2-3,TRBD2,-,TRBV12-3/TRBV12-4,TGTGCCAGCAGTCCGAGGACTAGCGGGAGTATCTCGTATACGCAGTATTTT,CASSPRTSGSISYTQYF
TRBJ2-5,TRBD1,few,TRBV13,TGTGCCAGCAGCACGGGACAGCAAGAGACCCAGTACTTC,CASSTGQQETQYF
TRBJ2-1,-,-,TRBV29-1,TGCAGCGCTAGTAAATTGAGTACACGCAATGAGCAGTTCTTC,CSASKLSTRNEQFF
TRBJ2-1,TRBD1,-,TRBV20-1,TGCAGTGCTAGAGACCCCGGGACAGAAAACAATGAGCAGTTCTTC,CSARDPGTENNEQFF
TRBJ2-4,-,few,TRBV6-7,TGTGCCAGCAGTCTAAACGATAACATTCAGTACTTC,CASSLNDNIQYF
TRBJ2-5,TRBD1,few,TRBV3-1,TGTGCCAGCAGTGCCACAGGGGTGGAGACCCAGTACTTC,CASSATGVETQYF
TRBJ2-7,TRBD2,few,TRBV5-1,TGCGCCAGCAGCTGGGGACTAGCGGAGAATTACGAGCAGTACTTC,CASSWGLAENYEQYF
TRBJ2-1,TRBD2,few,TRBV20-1,TGCAGTGCCATCTTAGCGGGGACCTACAATGAGCAGTTCTTC,CSAILAGTYNEQFF
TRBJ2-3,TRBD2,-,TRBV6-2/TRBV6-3,TGTGCCAGCAGTTACCCCCGGACTAGCGGGGCACGCACAGATACGCAGTATTTT,CASSYPRTSGARTDTQYF
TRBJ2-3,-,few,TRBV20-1,TGCAGTGCTAGAGACGGGAGTGGGCCGGGTACGCAGTATTTT,CSARDGSGPGTQYF
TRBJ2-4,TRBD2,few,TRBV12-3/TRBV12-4,TGTGCCAGCAGTACGGGACTAGCGGGAGGGCCCAAAAACATTCAGTACTTC,CASSTGLAGGPKNIQYF
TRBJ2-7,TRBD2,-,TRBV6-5,TGTGCCAGCAGAGCCGGACTAGCGTCCTACGAGCAGTACTTC,CASRAGLASYEQYF
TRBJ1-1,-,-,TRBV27,TGTGCCAGCGGGGGGAACGGTGAAGCTTTCTTT,CASGGNGEAFF
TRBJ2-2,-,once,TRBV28,TGTGCCAGCAGTTTTGGCGGTCAGGGGTCCGGGGAGCTGTTTTTT,CASSFGGQGSGELFF
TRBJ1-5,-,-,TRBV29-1,TGCAGCGTCGCCGGGGGGCTTGGCAATCAGCACCAGCATTTT,CSVAGGLGNQHQHF
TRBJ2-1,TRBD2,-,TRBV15,TGTGCCACCAGCAGAGAGGGGGGGACTAGCGGGATACGTGAGCAGTTCTTC,CATSREGGTSGIREQFF
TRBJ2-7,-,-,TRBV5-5,TGTGCCAGCAGCTTAGGACTACTGAGCTCCTACAATGAGCAGTACTTC,CASSLGLLSSYNEQYF
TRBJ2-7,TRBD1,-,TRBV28,TGTGCCAGCAGTTTACCCCAGGGGGCCCTCTCCTACGAGCAGTACTTC,CASSLPQGALSYEQYF
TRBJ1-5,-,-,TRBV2,TGTGCCAGCAGTGGATCTACTTGGGCAGGGACACTAAATCAGCCCCAGCATTTT,CASSGSTWAGTLNQPQHF
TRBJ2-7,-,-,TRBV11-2,TGTGCCAGCAGCTTAAAGTCCGGGGGAGCAACCTACGAGCAGTACTTC,CASSLKSGGATYEQYF
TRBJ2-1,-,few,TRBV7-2,TGTGCCAGCAGCTACGGACAGTTCAATGAGCAGTTCTTC,CASSYGQFNEQFF
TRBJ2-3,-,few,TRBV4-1,TGCGCCAGCAGCCAAGAACCGGGACAAAGTAGCACAGATACGCAGTATTTT,CASSQEPGQSSTDTQYF
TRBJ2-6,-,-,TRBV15,TGTGCCACCAGCAGAGATCGAATCGGGTCCGGGGCCAACGTCCTGACTTTC,CATSRDRIGSGANVLTF
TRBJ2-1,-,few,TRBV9,TGTGCCAGCACCCCAGGGGACGGCCATGGTCCCGAGCAGTTCTTC,CASTPGDGHGPEQFF
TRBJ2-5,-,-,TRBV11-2,TGTGCCAGCAGCGCAGCTGGGGCCCTAGCCCAAGAGACCCAGTACTTC,CASSAAGALAQETQYF
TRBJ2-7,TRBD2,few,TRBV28,TGTGCCAGCCACTTAGCGGGAGCCCACCGGCGCGAGCAGTACTTC,CASHLAGAHRREQYF
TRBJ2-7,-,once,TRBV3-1,TGTGTCAGCAGCCAAGTTCCGGCCACATCCTACGAGCAGTACTTC,CVSSQVPATSYEQYF
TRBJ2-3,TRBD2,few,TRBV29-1,TGCAGCGAACTAGCGGACACAGATACGCAGTATTTT,CSELADTDTQYF
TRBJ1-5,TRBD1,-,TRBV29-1,TGCAGCCCCAACGAAGACAGGGGAGGCAATCAGCCCCAGCATTTT,CSPNEDRGGNQPQHF
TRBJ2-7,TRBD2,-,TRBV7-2,TGTGCCAGCAGCGTCGCTAGCGGGTACCACTACGAGCAGTACTTC,CASSVASGYHYEQYF
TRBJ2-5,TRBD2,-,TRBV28,TGTGCCAGCAGTTCCCAACGACGGGGGGGGATTACAGAGACCCAGTACTTC,CASSSQRRGGITETQYF
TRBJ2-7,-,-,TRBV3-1,TGTGCCAGCAGCCCTGCGAAGGGTCCCTACGAGCAGTACTTC,CASSPAKGPYEQYF
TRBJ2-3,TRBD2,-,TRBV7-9,TGTGCCAGCAGCAACGTAGCGGGAGCAGCAGATACGCAGTATTTT,CASSNVAGAADTQYF
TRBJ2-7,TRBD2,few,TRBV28,TGTGCCAGCAGTATACAGACTAGCGGGGCCTACGAGCAGTACTTC,CASSIQTSGAYEQYF
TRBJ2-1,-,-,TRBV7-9,TGTGCCAGCAGCTTCCGAATTCCTGAGCAGTTCTTC,CASSFRIPEQFF
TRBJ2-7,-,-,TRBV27,TGTGCCAGCAGCCCGGTTTGGTACGAGCAGTACTTC,CASSPVWYEQYF
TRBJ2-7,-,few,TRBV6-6,TGTGCCAGCAGTTACTCGCAGAGCGAGCAGTACTTC,CASSYSQSEQYF
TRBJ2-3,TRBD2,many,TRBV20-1,TGCAGTGCTAAAAGAGGAGCGGGAGGTACAGATACGCAGTATTTT,CSAKRGAGGTDTQYF
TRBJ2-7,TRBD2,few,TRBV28,TGTGCCAGCAGCCTCCCTCTCAGCGGGAGCAACTACGAGCAGTACTTC,CASSLPLSGSNYEQYF
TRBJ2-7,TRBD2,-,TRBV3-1,TGTGCCAGCAGCCAGAAAGCGGGAGAGCCGAATTACGAGCAGTACTTC,CASSQKAGEPNYEQYF
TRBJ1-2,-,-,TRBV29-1,TGCAGCGTTGGTGGAGGGGTTAACTATGGCTACACCTTC,CSVGGGVNYGYTF
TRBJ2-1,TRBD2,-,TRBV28,TGTGCCAGCAGTTTACCGACTAGCGGGGGGGAAAACTACAATGAGCAGTTCTTC,CASSLPTSGGENYNEQFF
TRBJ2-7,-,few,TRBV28,TGTGCCAGCAGTACACGGACGGATTTTACCTACGAGCAGTACTTC,CASSTRTDFTYEQYF
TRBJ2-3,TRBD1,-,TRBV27,TGTGCCAGCAGTTTAGGGCAGGGGGACACAGATACGCAGTATTTT,CASSLGQGDTDTQYF
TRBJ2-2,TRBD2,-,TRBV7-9,TGTGCCAGCAGCTTAGGACTAGCGGGAGCAGTCGGGGAGCTGTTTTTT,CASSLGLAGAVGELFF
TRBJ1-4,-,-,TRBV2,TGTGCCAGCAACCCGGGACCTCGAGGTGAAAAACTGTTTTTT,CASNPGPRGEKLFF
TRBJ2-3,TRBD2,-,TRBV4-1,TGCGCCAGCAGCCCTTCCGGGGCTAGCGGGAGGAGGGATACGCAGTATTTT,CASSPSGASGRRDTQYF
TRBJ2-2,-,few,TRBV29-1,TGCAGCGTTGAAGGGGGGCTGACCGGGGAGCTGTTTTTT,CSVEGGLTGELFF
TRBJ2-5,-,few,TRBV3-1,TGTGCCAGCAGCCAAGTACCCCGGAACCAAGAGACCCAGTACTTC,CASSQVPRNQETQYF
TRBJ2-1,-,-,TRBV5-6,TGTGCCAGCAGCTTCGGCGAGCCCTACAATGAGCAGTTCTTC,CASSFGEPYNEQFF
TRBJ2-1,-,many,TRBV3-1,TGTGCCAGCAGCCAAGCACGGGGCGGCGAGCAGTTCTTC,CASSQARGGEQFF
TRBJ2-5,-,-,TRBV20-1,TGCAGTGCTAGTCCCAGGGAAGAGACCCAGTACTTC,CSASPREETQYF